The 22 T cell receptor beta chains in this list originate from one sample, sequenced in a study. Using its own MiXCR run on the 5' RACE reads, TCRdb lists one record per CDR3 protein. Of about 54,000 distinct CDR3 sequences listed, about a sixth are singletons. What was sequenced was naive CD4+ T cells sorted from blood. The sample's subset: naive CD4+ T cells, CD4+CD45RA+CD25-. These receptor sequences come from a female donor with breast cancer.

At least ten counts were recorded for this clonotype. The V gene is TRBV29-1, the J gene TRBJ1-2; D is unclear. In germline, CDR1 is SQVTM, CDR2 ANQGSEA. The CDR3 spans 13 residues. V gave up 0 bases and J gave up 4 bases, with 9 bases separating them. The CDR3 DNA reads as TGCAGCGTTGAAGAAACATTACCCTATGGCTACACCTTC. Translation: CSVEETLPYGYTF.

This clonotype has at least ten counts. This chain connects TRBV29-1 to TRBJ2-7, with unresolved D. Germline CDR1 reads SQVTM; CDR2 reads ANQGSEA. CDR3 length: 13 amino acids. Trimming cost V 1 base and J 2 bases, with 9 bases left between them. Written as DNA, the CDR3 is TGCAGCGTTGAAGTATCAGCCACCTACGAGCAGTACTTC. The encoded protein is CSVEVSATYEQYF.

This clonotype was detected many times. The chain has TRBV7-2 and TRBJ2-5, with D perhaps matching TRBD2 (5 bases). Germline V CDR1 and CDR2: SGHTA, FQGNSA. This CDR3 has 12 amino acids. Trimming shortened V by 3 bases and J by 5 bases, and 7 bases separated the two germline ends. The CDR3 nucleotides are TGTGCCAGCAGCTTTAGAGGGGAGACCCAGTACTTC. Translating it yields CASSFRGETQYF.

Only a few counts were recorded for this clonotype. Its ends do not fully match the called genes, so a read error is possible. This chain connects TRBV18 to TRBJ2-5, with D tentatively TRBD1 (6 bases). The germline gives CDR1 KGHSH, CDR2 LQKENI. There are 15 residues in the CDR3. The CDR3 spells CASSPHQGSQETQYF. The CDR3 nucleotides read TGTGCCAGCTCCCCACACCAGGGGTCCCAAGAGACCCAGTACTTC.

The chain combines TRBV5-6 with TRBJ2-3; maybe TRBD1 (5 bases). This CDR3 is built from 13 residues. Germline CDR1 SGHDT, CDR2 YYEEEE. The V and J ends lost 1 base and 5 bases respectively, with 8 bases between them. DNA of the CDR3: TGTGCCAGCAGCTTGAAGGGGATAGATACGCAGTATTTT. Translated, it gives CASSLKGIDTQYF.

V gene TRBV2 combines with J gene TRBJ1-2; D is ambiguous. Trimming stripped 1 base from V and 0 bases from J, with 6 bases between. Germline values: CDR1 SNHLY, CDR2 FYNNEI. The CDR3 has 14 residues. This CDR3 is CASSEEGANYGYTF. DNA of the CDR3: TGTGCCAGCAGTGAAGAGGGAGCTAACTATGGCTACACCTTC. Full variable domain (outside the CDR3, taken from reference TRBV2 and TRBJ1-2): EPEVTQTPSHQVTQMGQEVILRCVPISNHLYFYWYRQILGQKVEFLVSFYNNEISEKSEIFDDQFSVERPDGSNFTLKIRSTKLEDSAMYFCASSEEGANYGYTFGSGTRLTVV.

With regard to this clonotype: At one boundary the junction diverges from the germline segment, which might be a read error. V is TRBV20-1 and J is TRBJ1-1, with a tentative D call TRBD1 (6 bases). The CDR3 consists of 15 residues. Looked up from germline, CDR1 is DFQATT and CDR2 is SNEGSKA (reference sequence). CDR3 sequence (DNA): TGCAGTGCCCGAGGGGGGACGCTGAAGAACACTGAAGCTTACTTT. This encodes CSARGGTLKNTEAYF.

This clonotype was seen repeatedly, ten times or more. The chain links TRBV7-2 to TRBJ2-1, with D uncertain. The CDR3 spans 15 residues. With 1 base removed from V and 6 bases from J, the gap between germline ends came to 13 bases. The V gene's germline CDR1 is SGHTA and CDR2 FQGNSA. The CDR3 protein is CASSLDGRESNEQFF. CDR3 nucleotide sequence: TGTGCCAGCAGCTTAGATGGCCGAGAATCCAATGAGCAGTTCTTC.

The chain links TRBV18 to TRBJ1-2, with D hard to call. The V and J ends lost 0 bases and 4 bases respectively, with 6 bases between them. The CDR3 is 13 residues long. Germline CDR1 is KGHSH and CDR2 is LQKENI. As DNA, the CDR3 is TGTGCCAGCTCACCACCCCAATGCTATGGCTACACCTTC. Translating gives CASSPPQCYGYTF.

This clonotype was observed a handful of times. The chain links TRBV5-1 to TRBJ2-3; 7 bases are a match to TRBD2. The V gene's germline CDR1 is SGHRS and CDR2 YFSETQ. The CDR3 covers 15 residues. The junction had 7 bases not matched to a gene; V was cut back by 0 bases and J by 6 bases. CDR3 region: CASSLGAGVYDTQYF. Written as DNA, the CDR3 is TGCGCCAGCAGCTTGGGCGCGGGAGTGTACGATACGCAGTATTTT.

Note on this clonotype: One end of the junction fails to match germline, which may point to a read error. The chain couples TRBV5-1 to TRBJ2-5, with D perhaps TRBD1 (5 bases). Looked up from germline, CDR1 is SGHRS and CDR2 is YFSETQ. CDR3 length equals 14 residues. The CDR3 coding sequence is TGCACCAGCAGCTTGGGGCAACTAAGGGAGACCCAGTACTTC. Protein product: CTSSLGQLRETQYF. The complete variable domain, with remaining parts taken from reference TRBV5-1 and TRBJ2-5, reads KAGVTQTPRYLIKTRGQQVTLSCSPISGHRSVSWYQQTPGQGLQFLFEYFSETQRNKGNFPGRFSGRQFSNSRSEMNVSTLELGDSALYLCTSSLGQLRETQYFGPGTRLLVL.

This chain joins TRBV2 and TRBJ1-2; D may be TRBD1 (6 bases). CDR3 length: 14 residues. The ends were cut back, 3 bases at V and 7 bases at J, with 15 bases in the middle. CDR1 is SNHLY, CDR2 FYNNEI, per germline. The CDR3 loop reads CASSDRGGGSGYTF. The CDR3 nucleotides are TGTGCCAGCAGTGACCGAGGAGGGGGAAGTGGCTACACCTTC.

Turning to this clonotype: Being one base from a much bigger clone, this may be a read error. This chain uses TRBV5-1 with TRBJ2-2, with 7 positions matching TRBD1. The CDR3 totals 15 residues. Trimming at V came to 0 bases and at J to 5 bases, leaving 4 bases not matched to a gene. Looked up from germline, CDR1 is SGHRS and CDR2 is YFSETQ. CDR3 region: CASSLATGRTGELFF. Written as DNA, the CDR3 is TGCGCCAGCAGCTTGGCGACAGGGCGTACCGGGGAGCTGTTTTTT.

This clonotype was counted only a few times. This chain links TRBV28 with TRBJ2-7; 11 bases are shared with TRBD2. CDR3 size: 15 residues. Germline CDR1 is MDHEN and CDR2 is SYDVKM. After removal of 5 bases from V and 1 base from J, the junction contained 4 bases not matched to a gene. The CDR3, as DNA: TGTGCCAGCAGTCAAGGGACTAGCGGTTCCTACGAGCAGTACTTC. It is translated as CASSQGTSGSYEQYF.

The chain recombines TRBV6-5 with TRBJ2-7; D possibly corresponds to TRBD2 (5 bases). Germline V gives CDR1 MNHEY, CDR2 SVGAGI. This CDR3 is 11 amino acids long. Trimming took 6 bases from V and 6 from J, leaving 9 bases between them. The CDR3 DNA sequence: TGTGCCAGCAGCGATACTAGCGAGCAGTACTTC. It is translated as CASSDTSEQYF.

This clonotype has at least ten counts. The V gene is TRBV5-1, the J gene TRBJ2-7; D remains unclear. The CDR3 covers 14 residues. Looked up from germline, CDR1 is SGHRS and CDR2 is YFSETQ. With 6 bases removed from V and 2 bases from J, the gap between germline ends came to 15 bases. For the CDR3, the DNA is TGCGCCAGCACCCCCGTGGCAGGAACCTACGAGCAGTACTTC. It encodes CASTPVAGTYEQYF.

This clonotype is medium-sized. The V and J genes are TRBV20-1 and TRBJ2-1; D is undetermined. V was shortened by 5 bases and J by 7 bases, with 12 bases between the two germline ends. This CDR3 contains 12 residues. The germline V gene encodes CDR1 DFQATT and CDR2 SNEGSKA (reference sequence). CDR3 nucleotides: TGCAGTGCTGGATCCTGGCGGAATGAGCAGTTCTTC. This gives the protein CSAGSWRNEQFF.

This sequence joins TRBV11-2 and TRBJ1-1; 10 nucleotides line up with TRBD1. V was clipped by 5 bases and J by 2 bases; unmatched bases: 8. Germline CDR1 is SGHAT and CDR2 is FQNNGV. The CDR3 runs 16 residues. DNA of the CDR3: TGTGCCAGCAGCCAGGGGGACAGGGGCTTCAACACTGAAGCTTTCTTT. The encoded protein is CASSQGDRGFNTEAFF.

Concerning this clonotype: The DNA is left out, because the CDR3 cannot be placed on it with certainty; the CDR3 is given as TCRdb lists it. This chain connects TRBV20-1 to TRBJ1-2. Germline lookup yields CDR1 DFQATT and CDR2 SNEGSKA (reference sequence). Both ends counted, the CDR3 spans 14 residues. The CDR3 region is CGAVLDRVQRGYTF.

This clonotype was picked up a small number of times. The chain is built from TRBV5-1 and TRBJ2-1, with a possible D match to TRBD2 (6 bases). This CDR3 has 16 amino acids. The germline V gene encodes CDR1 SGHRS and CDR2 YFSETQ. Trimming took off 4 bases at V and 2 bases at J, with 16 bases between the two ends. CDR3 bases: TGCGCCAGCAGCGGTCATCCTAGCGAACCCTACAATGAGCAGTTCTTC. It specifies CASSGHPSEPYNEQFF. Based on the CDR3 plus reference TRBV5-1 and TRBJ2-1, the full variable domain is KAGVTQTPRYLIKTRGQQVTLSCSPISGHRSVSWYQQTPGQGLQFLFEYFSETQRNKGNFPGRFSGRQFSNSRSEMNVSTLELGDSALYLCASSGHPSEPYNEQFFGPGTRLTVL.

This clonotype was seen more than once but under ten times. The chain employs TRBV18 and TRBJ2-1; TRBD2 matches at 16 bases. V dropped 3 bases and J dropped 7; count of bases not matched to a gene: 3. This CDR3 has 16 residues. Germline-derived CDR1 and CDR2 are KGHSH and LQKENI. CDR3 nucleotide sequence: TGTGCCAGCTCACCTGGGACTAGCGGGAGGGGAAATGAGCAGTTCTTC. Protein sequence: CASSPGTSGRGNEQFF. Drawing the rest from reference TRBV18 and TRBJ2-1, the complete variable domain is NAGVMQNPRHLVRRRGQEARLRCSPMKGHSHVYWYRQLPEEGLKFMVYLQKENIIDESGMPKERFSAEFPKEGPSILRIQQVVRGDSAAYFCASSPGTSGRGNEQFFGPGTRLTVL.

The CDR3 coding sequence is TGCGCCAGCAGCGGGAGACAGGACATCTCTGGGGCCAACGTCCTGACTTTC. Protein product: CASSGRQDISGANVLTF. The chain employs TRBV5-1 and TRBJ2-6; D may be TRBD1 (6 bases). V lost 4 bases and J 0 bases, leaving 14 bases between the germline ends. Germline CDR1 is SGHRS and CDR2 is YFSETQ. There are 17 residues in the CDR3.